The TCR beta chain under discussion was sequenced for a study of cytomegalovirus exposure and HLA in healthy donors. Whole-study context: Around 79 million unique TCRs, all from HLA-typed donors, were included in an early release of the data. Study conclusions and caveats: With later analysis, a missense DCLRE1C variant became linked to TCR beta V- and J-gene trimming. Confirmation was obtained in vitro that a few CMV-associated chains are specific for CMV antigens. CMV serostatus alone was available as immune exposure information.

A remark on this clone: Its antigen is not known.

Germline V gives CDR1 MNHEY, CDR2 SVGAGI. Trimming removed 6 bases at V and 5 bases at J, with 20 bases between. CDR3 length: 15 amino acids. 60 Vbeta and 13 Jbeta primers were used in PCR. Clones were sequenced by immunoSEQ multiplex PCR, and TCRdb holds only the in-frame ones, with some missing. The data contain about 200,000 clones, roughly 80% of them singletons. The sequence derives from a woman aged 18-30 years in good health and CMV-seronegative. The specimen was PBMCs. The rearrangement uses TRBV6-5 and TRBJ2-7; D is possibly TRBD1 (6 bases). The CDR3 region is CASRATGRPIDEQYF. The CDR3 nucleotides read TGTGCCAGCAGGGCCACAGGGAGACCGATTGACGAGCAGTACTTC.